This TCR beta chain was recovered during a study of regulatory T cells in long-lasting Graves disease. This CDR3 spans 14 amino acids. Per the germline V gene, CDR1 is MDHEN and CDR2 is SYDVKM. With 6 bases clipped from V and 6 bases from J, the junction kept 8 bases outside the gene matches. Investigators prepared the TCR beta libraries by applying iRepertoire HTBI primers and Arm-PCR of CDR3 regions. TCRdb ran MiXCR on the multiplex PCR reads and lists one entry per CDR3 protein. The sample contains 200,000 to 250,000 distinct CDR3 sequences, around a fifth of which appear only once. The time point was: newly diagnosed GD, antithyroid drugs for less than 3 months. Isolated PBMC RNA provided the starting material for the TCR library. The same sample was also used in a study of T cells in Graves' hyperthyroidism and ophthalmopathy. That report adds: A set of HTBI primers served as the primers for a first-round RT-PCR of the TCR CDR3.

The material was peripheral blood mononuclear cells (PBMCs), obtained at new diagnosis, from a patient treated with antithyroid drugs. The chain is built from TRBV28 and TRBJ1-3, with TRBD1 identical over 7 bases. This receptor was obtained from a woman in her 30s with Graves disease. CDR3 in DNA: TGTGCCAGCAGAGGTCAGGGGGTTTTAAACACCATATATTTT. Amino acids: CASRGQGVLNTIYF.